This TCR beta chain was found in a study of T cell responses to AZD1222 COVID-19 vaccine (dated by TCRdb to the early 2020s). Some background on the complete study: TCR sequencing covered fewer than 250 trial participants: 200 to 210 given two doses of AZD1222 and approximately 26 given two doses of MenACWY control vaccine. Trial participants were enrolled by age into 18-55, 56-69 and 70-plus year subgroups, with roughly 150, 30 and 60 TCR-sequenced participants respectively. What the study reported, not specific to this receptor: Conclusions about previously exposed vaccinees are limited, since just five or six AZD1222 recipients were seropositive for SARS-CoV-2 at baseline. A significant rise in spike-specific TCR breadth and depth was observed after two AZD1222 doses relative to day 0 and relative to MenACWY recipients. Nearly half of unique spike-specific TCRs reportedly recognized epitopes outside regions mutated in the B.1.351 and B.1.1.7 variants. In the small 56-69-year group, the increase in depth fell short of significance, most likely because of low power. Because no day 14 peak-response samples were available, the repertoires could be characterized only after the peak T cell response. Participants were mostly white British and included more females than males, and it was suggested by the authors that clonal diversity may have been underestimated. The whole spike protein was spanned by vaccine-associated CD4 TCRs, and dominant responses were seen in regions 160-218 and 743-854.

The CDR3 regions of human TCRbeta chains were subjected to immunosequencing. The paper's processing steps were these. TCRs in the repertoires were matched against a reference library of SARS-CoV-2-specific TCRs that had been generated with the MIRA antigen-specificity platform. Breadth was defined as the fraction of unique TCRs that were SARS-CoV-2-associated, and depth was defined as the fraction of total T cells that were SARS-CoV-2-associated. Using the MIRA data, each spike-specific TCR was mapped to the spike region that the TCR reacts to and placed in a CD4 or CD8 class. Log10-transformed breadth and depth values were compared by one-way ANOVA with Sidak's multiple comparisons tests. Entries here come from immuneACCESS through TCRdb and include only in-frame sequences with V and J called. Some clones fail to appear in such tables; in the studies checked, an unresolved V gene covers under half of the shortfall, and the cause of the remainder is unknown. The V and J calls and clone size are taken from that table; D and trimming were inferred from the DNA. This sample holds 150,000 to 200,000 clones; approximately 94% were observed only once. 4.5% to 5.5% of the sample comes from the top ten.

The time point label for this specimen denotes: about 28 days (+/-7) after the second vaccine dose. AZD1222 recipients with second doses at about 4 weeks or about 12 weeks were pooled, because spike-specific TCR depth and breadth did not differ between schedules. Samples from vaccinated people were obtained from the UK trials COV001 and COV002, which included a single-blind randomized controlled phase 2/3 trial of AZD1222 (ChAdOx1 nCoV-19) in healthy adults. For TCRbeta chain sequencing, PBMC samples from trial participants were taken at day 0 and at day 28 after the second dose. To note about this clone: Its antigen remains unidentified. No much larger clonotype is one base removed from it; base qualities were not supplied.

The sequencing here drew on peripheral blood, taken 28 days after the second AZD1222 dose. The TCR was taken from an adult who received the AZD1222 COVID-19 vaccine.

For the CDR3, the sequence is CAWRNHPGQVNNEQFF. The DNA sequence is TGTGCCTGGAGAAATCATCCGGGACAGGTGAACAATGAGCAGTTCTTC. In this chain, TRBV30 is recombined with TRBJ2-1, and 8 bases in between align with TRBD1. Reading the germline V gene (reference sequence) gives CDR1 GTSNPN and CDR2 SVGIG. From cysteine to phenylalanine, the CDR3 is 16 amino acids long. Only CDR3 DNA is held: 48 bases, read in frame from base 1. Clipping removes 3 bases from V and 5 bases from J, with 12 as the unmatched junction base count.